This T cell receptor beta chain was sequenced for a study of T cell responses to AZD1222 COVID-19 vaccine. Study findings and constraints: Repertoires were sampled only after the peak T cell response. Donors, mostly white British, included more females; clonal diversity was possibly underestimated. There were vaccine-associated CD4 TCRs across spike, dominant at 160-218 and 743-854.

Pooling was applied to second doses at about 4 or about 12 weeks. On this clone itself: Antigen unknown.

Sequencing was performed with immunoSEQ multiplex PCR; in TCRdb, only in-frame clones are kept and a portion is missing. The data hold 130,000 or so clones, with nearly 90% observed a single time. The V segment lost 10 bases and the J segment 6 bases; nucleotides outside the gene matches: 5. Germline V lookup: CDR1 MNHEY, CDR2 SMNVEV (reference sequence). The CDR3 consists of 12 residues. The TCR comes from an adult who received the AZD1222 COVID-19 vaccine. The chain links TRBV27 to TRBJ2-1; TRBD1 agrees at 8 bases. Here the sequenced sample was peripheral blood, taken 28 days after the second AZD1222 dose. The CDR3 protein is CATLTGGNEQFF. The CDR3 region has the DNA TGTGCCACGCTAACAGGGGGCAATGAGCAGTTCTTC.